Listed here are 10 T cell receptor beta chains from one sample, sequenced in a study of cytomegalovirus exposure and HLA in healthy donors. Researchers ran the PCR with 60 Vbeta and 13 Jbeta primers. Profiled with immunoSEQ multiplex PCR; TCRdb holds only in-frame clones, not every one. The table includes about 230,000 clones, roughly four fifths detected once. Sequencing input: PBMCs. The receptor source for this set is a woman aged 40 to 50 in good health and CMV-seronegative.

This chain connects TRBV18 to TRBJ1-4, with D possibly matching TRBD1 (6 bases). Trimming stripped 1 base from V and 0 bases from J, with 12 bases between. The V gene's germline CDR1 is KGHSH and CDR2 LQKENI. CDR3 size: 17 residues. Here the CDR3 reads CASSPRGGGSTNEKLFF. The CDR3 region has the DNA TGTGCCAGCTCACCACGCGGCGGGGGCTCAACTAATGAAAAACTGTTTTTT.

The rearrangement uses TRBV7-8 and TRBJ1-4; 9 nucleotides match TRBD1. This CDR3 has 15 amino acids. Germline V gene lookup returns CDR1 SGHVS and CDR2 FQNEAQ. V shed 4 bases, J shed 8 bases, and the junction held 8 bases outside the gene matches. The CDR3, as DNA: TGTGCCAGCAGCTCACCGGGACAGGGACGCGAAAAACTGTTTTTT. This encodes CASSSPGQGREKLFF.

The chain is built from TRBV19 and TRBJ2-7; a possible D gene is TRBD1 (5 bases). This CDR3 contains 14 residues. Germline V gene data show CDR1 as LNHDA and CDR2 as SQIVND (reference sequence). V lost 5 bases and J 1 base, leaving 12 bases between the germline ends. CDR3 nucleotides: TGTGCCAGTAGTCCGCCCACAGGATCCTACGAGCAGTACTTC. This sequence encodes CASSPPTGSYEQYF.

This clone was seen a few times. The V gene is TRBV21-1, the J gene TRBJ1-4; TRBD1, the table's D call, lacks a check against the DNA. TRBV21-1 counts as a pseudogene. This CDR3 has 14 residues. CDR3 loop: CASSKPLQGVKLFF. Written as DNA, the CDR3 is TGTGCCAGCAGCAAACCCCTACAGGGGGTAAAACTGTTTTTT.

CDR3 sequence (DNA): TGTGCCAGCAGTTATTGGGGGGTTAACACTGAAGCTTTCTTT. This codes for CASSYWGVNTEAFF. V gene TRBV28 combines with J gene TRBJ1-1, with D possibly being TRBD1 (5 bases). The CDR3 runs 14 residues. Trimming took off 4 bases at V and 2 bases at J, with 11 bases between the two ends. The germline V gene has CDR1 MDHEN and CDR2 SYDVKM.

The chain links TRBV6-1 to TRBJ2-5; D perhaps matches TRBD2 (6 bases). Germline loops: CDR1 MNHNS, CDR2 SASEGT. V was trimmed by 8 bases and J by 2 bases, leaving 12 bases between them. The CDR3 extends over 13 amino acids. DNA for the CDR3: TGTGCCAGCGGAGGGGCGGCTCAAGAGACCCAGTACTTC. Translation gives CASGGAAQETQYF.

J is TRBJ1-1 and V is TRBV9, with 8 bases that match TRBD1. Germline V gene data show CDR1 as SGDLS and CDR2 as YYNGEE. This CDR3 has 14 amino acids. V shed 3 bases and J 0 bases; nucleotides not matched to a gene: 1. The CDR3 DNA is TGTGCCAGCAGCGCAGGGGGCATGAACACTGAAGCTTTCTTT. Translation: CASSAGGMNTEAFF.

This clone was seen a handful of times. The rearrangement links TRBV2 to TRBJ1-4; TRBD1 aligns across 9 bases. The CDR3 is 15 amino acids. The junction had 12 bases not matched to a gene; V was cut back by 8 bases and J by 8 bases. Germline values: CDR1 SNHLY, CDR2 FYNNEI. CDR3 DNA: TGTGCCAGCGGGGACGGCGGACAGGGGTACGAAAAACTGTTTTTT. As protein: CASGDGGQGYEKLFF.

The J gene is TRBJ2-2, the V gene TRBV19, with D perhaps TRBD2 (6 bases). The V end was cut by 4 bases, the J end by 5 bases, with 11 bases between. The CDR3 is 14 residues long. The V gene's germline CDR1 is LNHDA and CDR2 SQIVND (reference sequence). The CDR3, as DNA: TGTGCCAGTAGTAGGGAGGCTGGGACCGGGGAGCTGTTTTTT. This translates into CASSREAGTGELFF.

The chain carries TRBV4-3 and TRBJ2-7; TRBD2 matches 7 bases. This CDR3 is 15 amino acids long. In germline, CDR1 is LGHNA, CDR2 YSLEER. Losses at the gene ends were 1 base for V and 0 bases for J; bases not matched to a gene: 3. In nucleotides, the CDR3 is TGCGCCAGCAGCCAAGGTACGGGGGGCTCCTACGAGCAGTACTTC. Amino acids: CASSQGTGGSYEQYF.